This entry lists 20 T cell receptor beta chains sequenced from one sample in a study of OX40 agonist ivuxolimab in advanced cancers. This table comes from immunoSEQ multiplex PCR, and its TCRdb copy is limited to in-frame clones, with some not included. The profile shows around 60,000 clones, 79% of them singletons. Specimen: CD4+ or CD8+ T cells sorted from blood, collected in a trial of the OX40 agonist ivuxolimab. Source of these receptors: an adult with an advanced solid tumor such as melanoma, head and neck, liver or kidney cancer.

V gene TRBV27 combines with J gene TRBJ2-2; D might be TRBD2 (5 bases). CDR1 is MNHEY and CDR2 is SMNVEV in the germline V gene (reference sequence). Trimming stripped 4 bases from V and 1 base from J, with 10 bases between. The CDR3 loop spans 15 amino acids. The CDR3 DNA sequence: TGTGCCAGCAGTTCCCGCGAGGGGAACACCGGGGAGCTGTTTTTT. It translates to CASSSREGNTGELFF.

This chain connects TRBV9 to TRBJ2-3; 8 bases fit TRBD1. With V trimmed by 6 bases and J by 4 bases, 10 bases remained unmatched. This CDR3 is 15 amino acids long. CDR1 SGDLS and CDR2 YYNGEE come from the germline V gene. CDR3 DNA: TGTGCCAGCACTAAGACAGGGGTGTACGCAGATACGCAGTATTTT. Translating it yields CASTKTGVYADTQYF.

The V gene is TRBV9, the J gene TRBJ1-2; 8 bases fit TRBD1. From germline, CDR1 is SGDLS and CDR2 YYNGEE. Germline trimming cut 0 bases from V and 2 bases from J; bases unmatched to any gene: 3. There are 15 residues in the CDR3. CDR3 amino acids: CASSVGPGGNYGYTF. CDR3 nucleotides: TGTGCCAGCAGCGTAGGGCCAGGGGGCAACTATGGCTACACCTTC.

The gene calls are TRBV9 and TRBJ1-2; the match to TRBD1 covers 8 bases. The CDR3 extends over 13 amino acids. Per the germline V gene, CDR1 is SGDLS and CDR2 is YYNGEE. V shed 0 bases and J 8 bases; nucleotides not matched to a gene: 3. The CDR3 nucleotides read TGTGCCAGCAGCGTAGGACAGGGGTGGGGCTACACCTTC. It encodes CASSVGQGWGYTF.

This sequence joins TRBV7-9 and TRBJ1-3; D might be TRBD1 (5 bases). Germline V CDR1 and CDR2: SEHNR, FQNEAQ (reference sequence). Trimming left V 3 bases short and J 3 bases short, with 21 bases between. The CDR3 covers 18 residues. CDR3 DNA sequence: TGTGCCAGCAGCTTCCCGACCGGGACCCAGGATTTTGGAAACACCATATATTTT. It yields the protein CASSFPTGTQDFGNTIYF.

CDR3 bases: TGTGCCAGCAGTTACTCGAGAGAGGGCACTGAAGCTTTCTTT. It yields the protein CASSYSREGTEAFF. This chain links TRBV6-5 with TRBJ1-1; D unclear. From germline, CDR1 is MNHEY and CDR2 SVGAGI. This CDR3 is built from 14 residues. Deletions cut 0 bases from V and 4 bases from J, with 9 bases between.

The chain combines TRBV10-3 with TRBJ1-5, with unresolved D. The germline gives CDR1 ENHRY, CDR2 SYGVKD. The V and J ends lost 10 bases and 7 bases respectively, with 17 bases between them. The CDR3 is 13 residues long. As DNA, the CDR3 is TGTGCCACCCGGGCGGGGATTTTACAGCCCCAGCATTTT. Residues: CATRAGILQPQHF.

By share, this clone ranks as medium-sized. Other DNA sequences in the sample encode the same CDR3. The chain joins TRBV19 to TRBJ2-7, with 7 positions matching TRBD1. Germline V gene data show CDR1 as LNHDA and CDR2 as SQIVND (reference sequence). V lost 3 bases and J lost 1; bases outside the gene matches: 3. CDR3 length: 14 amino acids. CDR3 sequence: CASSIVGQSYEQYF. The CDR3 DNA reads TGTGCCAGTAGTATTGTGGGACAGTCCTACGAGCAGTACTTC.

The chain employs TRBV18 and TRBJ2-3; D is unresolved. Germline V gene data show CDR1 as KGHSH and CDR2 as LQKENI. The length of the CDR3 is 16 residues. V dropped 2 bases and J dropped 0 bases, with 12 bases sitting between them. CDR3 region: CASSPYTGSSTDTQYF. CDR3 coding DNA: TGTGCCAGCTCACCATATACGGGCAGTAGCACAGATACGCAGTATTTT.

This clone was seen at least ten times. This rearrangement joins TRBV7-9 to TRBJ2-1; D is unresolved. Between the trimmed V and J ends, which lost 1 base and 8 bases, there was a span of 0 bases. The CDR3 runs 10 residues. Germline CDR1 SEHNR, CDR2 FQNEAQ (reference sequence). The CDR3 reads CASSLDEQFF. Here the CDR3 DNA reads TGTGCCAGCAGCTTAGATGAGCAGTTCTTC. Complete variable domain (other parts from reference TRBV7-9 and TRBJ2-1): DTGVSQNPRHKITKRGQNVTFRCDPISEHNRLYWYRQTLGQGPEFLTYFQNEAQLEKSRLLSDRFSAERPKGSFSTLEIQRTEQGDSAMYLCASSLDEQFFGPGTRLTVL.

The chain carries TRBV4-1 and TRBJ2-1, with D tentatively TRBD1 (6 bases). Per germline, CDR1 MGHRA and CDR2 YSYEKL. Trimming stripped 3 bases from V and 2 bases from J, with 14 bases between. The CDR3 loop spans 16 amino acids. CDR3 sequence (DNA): TGCGCCAGCAGCCAGGGGGCCTTACTCCCCTACAATGAGCAGTTCTTC. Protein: CASSQGALLPYNEQFF.

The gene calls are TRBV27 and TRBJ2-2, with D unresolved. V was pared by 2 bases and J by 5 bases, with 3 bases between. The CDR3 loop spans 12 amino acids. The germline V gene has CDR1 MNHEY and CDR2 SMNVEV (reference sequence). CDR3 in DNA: TGTGCCAGCAGTTTACTGACCGGGGAGCTGTTTTTT. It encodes CASSLLTGELFF.

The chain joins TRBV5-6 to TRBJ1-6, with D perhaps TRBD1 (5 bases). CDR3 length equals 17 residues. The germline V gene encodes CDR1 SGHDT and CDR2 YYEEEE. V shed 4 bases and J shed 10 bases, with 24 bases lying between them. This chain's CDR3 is CASSGPAGLLRESPLHF. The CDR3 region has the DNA TGTGCCAGCAGCGGACCGGCAGGGCTTCTTAGGGAGTCACCCCTCCACTTT.

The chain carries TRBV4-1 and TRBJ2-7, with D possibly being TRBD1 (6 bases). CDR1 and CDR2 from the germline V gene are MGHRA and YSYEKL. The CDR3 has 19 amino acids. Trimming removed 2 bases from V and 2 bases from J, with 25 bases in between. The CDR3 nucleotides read TGCGCCAGCAGCCAAATTATGACCCAGGGGCCCGTCCCAGCCTACGAGCAGTACTTC. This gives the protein CASSQIMTQGPVPAYEQYF.

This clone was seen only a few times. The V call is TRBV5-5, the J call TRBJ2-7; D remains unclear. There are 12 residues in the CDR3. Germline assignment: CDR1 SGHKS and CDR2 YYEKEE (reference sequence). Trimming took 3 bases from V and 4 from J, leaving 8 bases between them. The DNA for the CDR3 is TGTGCCAGCAGCTCCTTGTCTTACGAGCAGTACTTC. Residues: CASSSLSYEQYF. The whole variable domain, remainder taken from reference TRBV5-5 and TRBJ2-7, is DAGVTQSPTHLIKTRGQQVTLRCSPISGHKSVSWYQQVLGQGPQFIFQYYEKEERGRGNFPDRFSARQFPNYSSELNVNALLLGDSALYLCASSSLSYEQYFGPGTRLTVT.

In nucleotides, the CDR3 is TGTGCCAGCAGCCCGCTGGGACAGGGGAACTACGAGCAGTACTTC. Its protein product is CASSPLGQGNYEQYF. V gene TRBV7-6 combines with J gene TRBJ2-7, with 10 bases fitting TRBD1. The V and J ends lost 5 bases and 3 bases, in that order; junction bases with no gene match: 7. Germline CDR1 reads SGHVS; CDR2 reads FNYEAQ. This CDR3 spans 15 amino acids.

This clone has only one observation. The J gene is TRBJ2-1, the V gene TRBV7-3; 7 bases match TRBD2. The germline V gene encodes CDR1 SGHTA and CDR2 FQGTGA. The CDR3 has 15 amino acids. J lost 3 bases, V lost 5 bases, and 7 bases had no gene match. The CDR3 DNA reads TGTGCCAGCAGCATGAGGGCTAGCGGCTACAATGAGCAGTTCTTC. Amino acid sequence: CASSMRASGYNEQFF.

DNA for the CDR3: TGCGCCAGCAGCCAAGATACTAGCGGGGGGACTGGTGAGCAGTTCTTC. The encoded protein is CASSQDTSGGTGEQFF. This sequence joins TRBV4-3 and TRBJ2-1, with TRBD2 identical over 12 bases. The V and J ends lost 0 bases and 9 bases, in that order; junction bases with no gene match: 6. This CDR3 region has 16 residues. CDR1 and CDR2 from the germline V gene are LGHNA and YSLEER.

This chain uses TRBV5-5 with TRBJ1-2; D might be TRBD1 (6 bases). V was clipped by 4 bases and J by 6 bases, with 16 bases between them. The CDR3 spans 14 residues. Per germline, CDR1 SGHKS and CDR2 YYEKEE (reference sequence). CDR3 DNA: TGTGCCAGCAGCCCACCGCAGGGGCCGAATGGCTACACCTTC. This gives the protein CASSPPQGPNGYTF.

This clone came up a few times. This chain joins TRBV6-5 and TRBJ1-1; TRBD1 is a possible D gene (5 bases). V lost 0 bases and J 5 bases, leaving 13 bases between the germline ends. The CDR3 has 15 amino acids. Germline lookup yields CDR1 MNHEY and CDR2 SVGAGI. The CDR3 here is CASSYSEGGVTEAFF. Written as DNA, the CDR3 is TGTGCCAGCAGTTACTCTGAGGGAGGGGTGACTGAAGCTTTCTTT.